Listed here is a single T cell receptor beta chain. The source of the sample is a study of blood T cells in healthy people across ages. Next came a second PCR, run for about 7 to 12 cycles, which used a sample-barcoded 5' primer along with a J-beta primer mix. TCRdb processed the 5' RACE reads anew with MiXCR; each CDR3 protein has one entry. The table records around 750,000 distinct CDR3 sequences, 50% to 65% of them present only once. The ends were cut back, 1 base at V and 9 bases at J, with 16 bases in the middle. Germline lookup yields CDR1 SGHTA and CDR2 FQGTGA. The CDR3 contains 15 residues. V is TRBV7-3 and J is TRBJ2-1, with D unclear. Sequences were obtained from blood. The clonotype originates from a man aged 80 or over in good health. CDR3 DNA sequence: TGTGCCAGCAGCTTAAGTATTCGGGCTAGGAGTGAGCAGTTCTTC. This translates into CASSLSIRARSEQFF.